This T cell receptor (beta chain) was captured in a study of PD-L1 blockade in urothelial cancer (dated by TCRdb to the late 2010s). Describing the broader study: Therapy was started at some point between 2014 and 2016 for all patients, and atezolizumab 1,200 mg was administered intravenously every 3 weeks. A median of about 150,000 T cells and approximately 86,000 unique TCRs was obtained from blood samples, and a median clonality of around 0.08 was observed. Blood samples were analyzed at two time points: 3 weeks after treatment start (second dose) and 6 weeks after treatment start. Progression-free survival longer than 6 months counted as durable clinical benefit, and TCR features were additionally tested against both progression-free and overall survival. About 90% of the roughly 30 patients were males with bladder-origin urothelial cancer, and 18 of 29 reported a prior smoking history. Somatic, immune and clinical correlates of response to PD-L1 blockade with atezolizumab in urothelial cancer were the focus of an exploratory multi-omic analysis. Durable clinical benefit was achieved by nine patients but not by the remaining 20. TCR sequencing covered pretreatment tumor samples and matched, serially collected peripheral blood taken before and after atezolizumab treatment. Approximately 30 patients had pretreatment blood TCR-seq, some 24 had at least one posttreatment blood collection, and some 24 had tumor TCR-seq. In the same patients, pretreatment tumors underwent whole exome sequencing and RNA sequencing in addition to TCR sequencing. An ECOG performance status of 0 or 1 was recorded for the patients, and 0 to 3 prior chemotherapy regimens had been received by the patients.

The research as a whole found: Because the sample size was small (n ≈ 28) and many of the analyses were exploratory, the results are meant to be hypothesis-generating. Greater expansion of tumor-associated TCR clones in peripheral blood 3 weeks after the start of treatment was observed in patients with durable benefit (n of about 20, p = 0.022). A pretreatment peripheral blood TCR clonality below the median was linked to improved progression-free and overall survival.

V is cut back by 5 bases and J by 0 bases, with 3 bases in the junction unmatched. From cysteine to phenylalanine, the CDR3 is 14 amino acids long. Kept here is only the CDR3 DNA, which spans 42 bases and is read in frame from base 1. The germline V gene yields SNHLY for CDR1 and FYNNEI for CDR2. Synthetic TCR analog templates were spiked into each PCR to estimate absolute template abundance from read counts. The immunoSEQ assay was used to amplify TCRbeta CDR3 regions from genomic DNA with bias-controlled V and J gene primers. Sequencing of rearranged TCRbeta segments was performed at approximately 20X coverage. The original pipeline was this. Sequencing errors were corrected by clustering and CDR3s were annotated against IMGT to assign V, D and J genes. Downstream analyses used only productive TCRbeta rearrangements, leaving out any out-of-frame or stop-codon sequences. Clonality was calculated as one minus the Shannon entropy normalized by the log of the number of unique productive sequences. Fisher's exact test with Benjamini-Hochberg correction, at a threshold of adjusted p below 0.01, was used to find clones that differed between time points or between blood and tumor. TCRdb retrieved this table from immuneACCESS and kept in-frame rearrangements only. Not all clones are present; in checked studies, unresolved V genes account for under half, and no reason is known for the remainder. V and J calls and clone size are copied from that table; D and trimming were computed from the DNA. Counted in this sample were approximately 51,000 clones; around 88% of them appeared once. 16% of the sample comes from the top ten.

The cohort included under 35 patients with locally advanced or metastatic urothelial carcinoma who were treated at Memorial Sloan Kettering on a trial protocol. Peripheral blood mononuclear cells were collected from each patient pretreatment and during treatment, giving between 1 and 8 total time points per patient. The Qiagen DNeasy Blood extraction kit was used to purify genomic DNA from total PBMCs and from tumor samples. PBMCs were collected pretreatment and during treatment, and were isolated and stored as previously described. Comment on this clone: It lacks a known antigen. No much larger clonotype is one base removed from it; base qualities were not supplied.

The receptor comes from a man aged 55 to 70 with urothelial cancer. The V gene is TRBV2 and the J gene is TRBJ2-7, and 8 bases in between align with TRBD1. This material consisted of PBMCs, taken around atezolizumab (anti-PD-L1) treatment. CDR3 reads: CASSSDRGSYEQYF. The DNA sequence reads TGTGCCAGCAGTTCCGACAGGGGCTCCTACGAGCAGTACTTC. The CDR3 plus the reference TRBV2 and TRBJ2-7 genes for the other parts give the full variable domain: EPEVTQTPSHQVTQMGQEVILRCVPISNHLYFYWYRQILGQKVEFLVSFYNNEISEKSEIFDDQFSVERPDGSNFTLKIRSTKLEDSAMYFCASSSDRGSYEQYFGPGTRLTVT.